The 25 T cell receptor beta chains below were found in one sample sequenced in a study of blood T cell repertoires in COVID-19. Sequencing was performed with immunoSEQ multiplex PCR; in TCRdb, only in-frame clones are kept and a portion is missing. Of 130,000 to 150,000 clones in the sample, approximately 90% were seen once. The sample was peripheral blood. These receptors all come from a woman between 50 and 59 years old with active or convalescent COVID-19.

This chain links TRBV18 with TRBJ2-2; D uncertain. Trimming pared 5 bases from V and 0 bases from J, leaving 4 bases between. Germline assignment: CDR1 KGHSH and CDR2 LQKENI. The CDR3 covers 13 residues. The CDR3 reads CASSTANTGELFF. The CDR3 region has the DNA TGTGCCAGCTCAACGGCGAACACCGGGGAGCTGTTTTTT.

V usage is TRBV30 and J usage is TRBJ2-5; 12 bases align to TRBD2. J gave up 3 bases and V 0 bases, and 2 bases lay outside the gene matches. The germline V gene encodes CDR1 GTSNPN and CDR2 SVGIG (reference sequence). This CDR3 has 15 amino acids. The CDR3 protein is CAWSVGLAGKETQYF. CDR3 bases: TGTGCCTGGAGTGTCGGACTAGCGGGGAAAGAGACCCAGTACTTC.

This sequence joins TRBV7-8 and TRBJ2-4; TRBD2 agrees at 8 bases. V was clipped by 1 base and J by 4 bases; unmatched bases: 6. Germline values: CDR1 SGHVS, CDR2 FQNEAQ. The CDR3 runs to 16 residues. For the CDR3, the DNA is TGTGCCAGCAGCTTAGGGCCGCGGGGGGCTAAAAACATTCAGTACTTC. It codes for CASSLGPRGAKNIQYF.

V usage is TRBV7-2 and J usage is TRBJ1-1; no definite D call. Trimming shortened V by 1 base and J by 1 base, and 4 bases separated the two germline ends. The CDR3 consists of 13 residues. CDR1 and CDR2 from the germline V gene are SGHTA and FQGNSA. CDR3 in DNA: TGTGCCAGCAGCTTAGACAAGAACACTGAAGCTTTCTTT. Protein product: CASSLDKNTEAFF.

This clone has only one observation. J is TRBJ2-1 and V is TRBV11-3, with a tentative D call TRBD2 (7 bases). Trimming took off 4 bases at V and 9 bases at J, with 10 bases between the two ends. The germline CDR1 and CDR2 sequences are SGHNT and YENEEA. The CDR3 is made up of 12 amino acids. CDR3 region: CASSSGGVEQFF. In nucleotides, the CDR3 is TGTGCCAGCAGCTCGGGGGGCGTTGAGCAGTTCTTC.

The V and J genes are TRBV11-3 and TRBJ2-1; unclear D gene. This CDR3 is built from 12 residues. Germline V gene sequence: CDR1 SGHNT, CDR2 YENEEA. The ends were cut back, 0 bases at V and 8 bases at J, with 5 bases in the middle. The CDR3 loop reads CASSLEGYEQFF. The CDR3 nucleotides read TGTGCCAGCAGCTTAGAGGGCTATGAGCAGTTCTTC.

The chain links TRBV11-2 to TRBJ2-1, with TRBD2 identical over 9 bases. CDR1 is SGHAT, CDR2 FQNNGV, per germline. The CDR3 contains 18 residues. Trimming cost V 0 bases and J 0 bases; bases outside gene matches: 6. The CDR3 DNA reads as TGTGCCAGCAGCTTAGAAGGCGGGGGGGCTGACTCCTACAATGAGCAGTTCTTC. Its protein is CASSLEGGGADSYNEQFF.

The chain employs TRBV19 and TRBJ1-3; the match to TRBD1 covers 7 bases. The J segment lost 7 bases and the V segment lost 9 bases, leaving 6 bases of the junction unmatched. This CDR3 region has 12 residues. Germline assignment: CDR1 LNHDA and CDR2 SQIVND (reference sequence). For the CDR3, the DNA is TGTGCCAGCAGAGGGACAGAGAACACCATATATTTT. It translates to CASRGTENTIYF.

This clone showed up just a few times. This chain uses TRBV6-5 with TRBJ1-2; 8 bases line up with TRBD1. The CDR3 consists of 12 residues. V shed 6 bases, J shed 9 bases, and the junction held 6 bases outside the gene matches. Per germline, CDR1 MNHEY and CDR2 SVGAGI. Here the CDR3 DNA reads TGTGCCAGCAGGCCAGGACAGGGAAGCTACACCTTC. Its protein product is CASRPGQGSYTF.

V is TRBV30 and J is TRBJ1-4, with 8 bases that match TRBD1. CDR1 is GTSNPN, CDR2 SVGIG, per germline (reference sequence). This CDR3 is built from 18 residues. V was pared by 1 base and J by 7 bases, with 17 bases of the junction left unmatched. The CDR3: CAWSALTPRRGHGEKLFF. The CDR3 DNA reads TGTGCCTGGAGTGCCCTTACCCCCCGCAGGGGGCACGGTGAAAAACTGTTTTTT.

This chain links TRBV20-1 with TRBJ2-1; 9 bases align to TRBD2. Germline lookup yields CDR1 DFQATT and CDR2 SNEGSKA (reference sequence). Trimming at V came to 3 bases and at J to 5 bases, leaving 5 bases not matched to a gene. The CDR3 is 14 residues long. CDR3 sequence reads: CSASVAGANNEQFF. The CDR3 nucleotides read TGCAGTGCTAGTGTAGCGGGGGCTAACAATGAGCAGTTCTTC.

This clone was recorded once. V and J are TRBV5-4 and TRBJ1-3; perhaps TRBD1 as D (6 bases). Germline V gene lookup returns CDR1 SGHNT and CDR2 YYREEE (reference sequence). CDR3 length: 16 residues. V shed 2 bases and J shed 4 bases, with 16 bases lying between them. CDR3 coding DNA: TGTGCCAGCAGCTTACAACAGGGTCAAGGAGGAAACACCATATATTTT. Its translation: CASSLQQGQGGNTIYF. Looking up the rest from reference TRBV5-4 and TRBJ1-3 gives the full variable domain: ETGVTQSPTHLIKTRGQQVTLRCSSQSGHNTVSWYQQALGQGPQFIFQYYREEENGRGNFPPRFSGLQFPNYSSELNVNALELDDSALYLCASSLQQGQGGNTIYFGEGSWLTVV.

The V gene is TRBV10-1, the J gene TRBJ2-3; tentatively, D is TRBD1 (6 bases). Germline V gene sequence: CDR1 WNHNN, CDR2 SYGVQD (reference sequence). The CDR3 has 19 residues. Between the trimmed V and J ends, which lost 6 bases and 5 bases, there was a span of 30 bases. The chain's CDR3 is CASRSLGFIGTNRVDTQYF. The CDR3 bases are TGCGCCAGCAGGTCCCTCGGGTTTATCGGGACAAATAGGGTAGATACGCAGTATTTT.

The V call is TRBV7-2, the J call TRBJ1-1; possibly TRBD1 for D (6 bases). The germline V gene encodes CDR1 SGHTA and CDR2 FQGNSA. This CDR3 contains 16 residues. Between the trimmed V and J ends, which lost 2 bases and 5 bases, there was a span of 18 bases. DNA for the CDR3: TGTGCCAGCAGCTTATTTGGGGGGGGGCCGAAGACTGAAGCTTTCTTT. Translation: CASSLFGGGPKTEAFF.

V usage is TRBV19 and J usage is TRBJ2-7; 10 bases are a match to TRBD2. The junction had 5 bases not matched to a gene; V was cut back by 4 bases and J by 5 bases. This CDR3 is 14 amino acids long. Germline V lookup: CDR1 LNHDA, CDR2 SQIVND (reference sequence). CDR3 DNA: TGTGCCAGTAGTACCCCTAGCGGGAGAAACGAGCAGTACTTC. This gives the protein CASSTPSGRNEQYF. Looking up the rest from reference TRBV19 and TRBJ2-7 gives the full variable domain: DGGITQSPKYLFRKEGQNVTLSCEQNLNHDAMYWYRQDPGQGLRLIYYSQIVNDFQKGDIAEGYSVSREKKESFPLTVTSAQKNPTAFYLCASSTPSGRNEQYFGPGTRLTVT.

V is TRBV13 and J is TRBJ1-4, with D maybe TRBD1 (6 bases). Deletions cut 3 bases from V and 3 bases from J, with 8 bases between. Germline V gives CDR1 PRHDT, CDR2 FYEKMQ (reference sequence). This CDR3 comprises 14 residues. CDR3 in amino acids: CASSFNRANEKLFF. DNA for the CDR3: TGTGCCAGCAGCTTCAACAGGGCTAATGAAAAACTGTTTTTT. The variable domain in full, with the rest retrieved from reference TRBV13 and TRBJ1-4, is AAGVIQSPRHLIKEKRETATLKCYPIPRHDTVYWYQQGPGQDPQFLISFYEKMQSDKGSIPDRFSAQQFSDYHSELNMSSLELGDSALYFCASSFNRANEKLFFGSGTQLSVL.

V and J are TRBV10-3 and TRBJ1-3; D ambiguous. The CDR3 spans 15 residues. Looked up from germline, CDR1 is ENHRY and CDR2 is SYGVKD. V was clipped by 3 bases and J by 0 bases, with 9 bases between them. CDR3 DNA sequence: TGTGCCATCAGTGAAAGAACGGGCTCTGGAAACACCATATATTTT. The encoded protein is CAISERTGSGNTIYF.

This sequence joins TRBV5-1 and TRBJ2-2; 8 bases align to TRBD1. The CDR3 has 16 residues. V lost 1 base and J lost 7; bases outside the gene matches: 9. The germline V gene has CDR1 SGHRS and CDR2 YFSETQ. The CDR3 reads CASSLRQGSSHGELFF. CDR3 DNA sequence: TGCGCCAGCAGCTTGCGACAGGGGAGTAGTCACGGGGAGCTGTTTTTT.

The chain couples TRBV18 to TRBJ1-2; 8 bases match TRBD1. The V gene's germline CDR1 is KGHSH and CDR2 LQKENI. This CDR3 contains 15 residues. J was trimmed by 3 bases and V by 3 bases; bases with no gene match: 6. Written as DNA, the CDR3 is TGTGCCAGCTCACCCCGACAGGGGAACGACTATGGCTACACCTTC. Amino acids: CASSPRQGNDYGYTF.

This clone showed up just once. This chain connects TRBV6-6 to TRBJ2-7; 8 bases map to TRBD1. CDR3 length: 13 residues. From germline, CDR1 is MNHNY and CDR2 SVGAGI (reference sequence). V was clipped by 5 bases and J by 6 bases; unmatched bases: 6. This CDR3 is CASSRQGTGEQYF. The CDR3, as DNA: TGTGCCAGCAGTAGACAGGGGACAGGCGAGCAGTACTTC.

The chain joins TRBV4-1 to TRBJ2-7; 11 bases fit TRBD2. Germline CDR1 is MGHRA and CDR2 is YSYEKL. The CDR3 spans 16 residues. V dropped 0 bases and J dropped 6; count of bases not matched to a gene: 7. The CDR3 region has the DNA TGCGCCAGCAGCCAAGAACGGTTAGCGGGAGGGCTCGAGCAGTACTTC. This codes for CASSQERLAGGLEQYF.

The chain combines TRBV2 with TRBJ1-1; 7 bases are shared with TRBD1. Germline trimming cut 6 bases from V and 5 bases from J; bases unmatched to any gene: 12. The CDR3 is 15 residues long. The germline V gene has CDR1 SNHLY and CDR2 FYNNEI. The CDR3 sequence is CASRYLSAGGTEAFF. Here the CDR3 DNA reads TGTGCCAGCAGATATCTTTCGGCAGGGGGTACTGAAGCTTTCTTT.

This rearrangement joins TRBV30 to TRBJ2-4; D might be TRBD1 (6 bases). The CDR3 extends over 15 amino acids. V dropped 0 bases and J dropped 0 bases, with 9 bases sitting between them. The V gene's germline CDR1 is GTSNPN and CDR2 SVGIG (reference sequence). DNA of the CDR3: TGTGCCTGGAGTGTACAGGGAGAAGCCAAAAACATTCAGTACTTC. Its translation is CAWSVQGEAKNIQYF.

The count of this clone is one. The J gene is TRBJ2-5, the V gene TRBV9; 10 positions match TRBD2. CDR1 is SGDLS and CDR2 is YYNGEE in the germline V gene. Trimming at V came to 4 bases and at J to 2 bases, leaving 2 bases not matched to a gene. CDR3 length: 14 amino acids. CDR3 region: CASSISGGQETQYF. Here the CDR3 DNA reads TGTGCCAGCAGCATTAGCGGGGGGCAAGAGACCCAGTACTTC.

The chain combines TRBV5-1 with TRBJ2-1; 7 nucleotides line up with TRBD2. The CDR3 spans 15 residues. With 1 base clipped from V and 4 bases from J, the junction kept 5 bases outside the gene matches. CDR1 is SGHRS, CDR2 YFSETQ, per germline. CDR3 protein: CASSLSGAGYNEQFF. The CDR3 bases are TGCGCCAGCAGCTTGTCCGGAGCGGGGTACAATGAGCAGTTCTTC.